This T cell receptor beta chain was sequenced during a study of blood T cell repertoires in COVID-19. Study details: Whether acute or convalescent, the COVID-19 samples came from the United States, Italy and Spain. PBMCs, B-cell-depleted T cells, or T cells were the source of the cDNA or gDNA that made up the material.

Clones were read by immunoSEQ multiplex PCR, and TCRdb kept only the in-frame ones, dropping some. This sample yields about 46,000 clones, of which approximately 90% are seen a single time; over 8.5% belongs to the top ten. CDR1 and CDR2 (germline): MNHEY, SVGAGI. The V end lost 2 bases, the J end lost 2 bases, and 6 bases lay between the germline ends. The CDR3 spans 13 residues. The sequenced sample consisted of peripheral blood. V usage is TRBV6-5 and J usage is TRBJ2-5; D is possibly TRBD2 (5 bases). This sequence originates from a man aged 50-60 years with active COVID-19. CDR3 loop: CASSYQRQETQYF. The CDR3 DNA reads TGTGCCAGCAGTTACCAGCGGCAAGAGACCCAGTACTTC.